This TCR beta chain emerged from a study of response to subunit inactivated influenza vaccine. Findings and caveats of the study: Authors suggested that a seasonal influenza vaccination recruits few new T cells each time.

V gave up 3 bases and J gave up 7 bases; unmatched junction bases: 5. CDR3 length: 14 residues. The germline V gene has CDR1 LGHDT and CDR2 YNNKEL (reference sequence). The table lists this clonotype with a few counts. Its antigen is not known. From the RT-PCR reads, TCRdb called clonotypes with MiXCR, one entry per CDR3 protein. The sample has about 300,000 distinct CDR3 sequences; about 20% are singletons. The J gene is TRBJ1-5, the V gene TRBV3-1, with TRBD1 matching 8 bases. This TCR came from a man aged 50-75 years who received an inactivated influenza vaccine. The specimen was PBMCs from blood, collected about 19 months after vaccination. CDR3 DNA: TGTGCCAGCAGCCACCAGGGGGCCCACCAGCCCCAGCATTTT. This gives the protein CASSHQGAHQPQHF.